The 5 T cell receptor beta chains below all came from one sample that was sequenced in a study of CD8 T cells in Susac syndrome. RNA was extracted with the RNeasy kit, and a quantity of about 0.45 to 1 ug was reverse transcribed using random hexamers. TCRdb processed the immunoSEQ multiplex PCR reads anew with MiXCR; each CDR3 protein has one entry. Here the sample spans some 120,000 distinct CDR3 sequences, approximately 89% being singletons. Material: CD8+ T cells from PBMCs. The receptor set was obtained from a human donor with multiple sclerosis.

The CDR3 protein is CASSKGQSETQYF. DNA of the CDR3: TGTGCCAGCAGTAAGGGACAGAGCGAGACCCAGTACTTC. This chain joins TRBV2 and TRBJ2-5; 7 positions match TRBD1. Per germline, CDR1 SNHLY and CDR2 FYNNEI. Trimming at V came to 5 bases and at J to 5 bases, leaving 5 bases not matched to a gene. CDR3 length equals 13 residues. The entire variable domain, with the rest obtained from reference TRBV2 and TRBJ2-5, is as follows: EPEVTQTPSHQVTQMGQEVILRCVPISNHLYFYWYRQILGQKVEFLVSFYNNEISEKSEIFDDQFSVERPDGSNFTLKIRSTKLEDSAMYFCASSKGQSETQYFGPGTRLLVL.

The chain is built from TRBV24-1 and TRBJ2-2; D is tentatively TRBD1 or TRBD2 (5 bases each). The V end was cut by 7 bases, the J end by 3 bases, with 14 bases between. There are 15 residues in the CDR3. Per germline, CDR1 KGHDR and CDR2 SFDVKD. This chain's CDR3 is CATRPGTGDTGELFF. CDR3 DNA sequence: TGTGCCACCAGACCCGGGACCGGGGACACCGGGGAGCTGTTTTTT.

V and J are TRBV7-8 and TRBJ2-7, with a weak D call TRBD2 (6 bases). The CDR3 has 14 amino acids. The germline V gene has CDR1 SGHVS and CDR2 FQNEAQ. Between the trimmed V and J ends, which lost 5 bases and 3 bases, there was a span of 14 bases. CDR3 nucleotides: TGTGCCAGCAGCGCGGGACCGGCCATCTACGAGCAGTACTTC. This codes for CASSAGPAIYEQYF.

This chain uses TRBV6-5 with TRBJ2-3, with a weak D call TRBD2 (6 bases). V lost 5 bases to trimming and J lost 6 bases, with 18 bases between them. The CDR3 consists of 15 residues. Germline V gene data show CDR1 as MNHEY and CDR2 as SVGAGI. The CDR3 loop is CASSTSPTGRDTQYF. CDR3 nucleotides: TGTGCCAGCAGTACTAGCCCCACTGGTAGGGATACGCAGTATTTT.

CDR3: CASSVSTGTEMNTEAFF. DNA of the CDR3: TGTGCCAGCAGCGTAAGCACCGGGACGGAAATGAACACTGAAGCTTTCTTT. The J gene is TRBJ1-1, the V gene TRBV7-6; perhaps TRBD1 as D (5 bases). This CDR3 is 17 amino acids long. Germline loops: CDR1 SGHVS, CDR2 FNYEAQ. Trimming stripped 5 bases from V and 0 bases from J, with 19 bases between.